Below, 25 T cell receptor beta chains from the same sample are listed, as sequenced in a study of CD8 T cells in Susac syndrome. Reverse transcription of 0.5 to 1 ug RNA used random hexamers. TCRdb reprocessed the immunoSEQ multiplex PCR reads with MiXCR, giving one entry per CDR3 protein. The sample includes approximately 120,000 distinct CDR3 sequences, approximately 93% seen only once; the top ten take over 0.3%. The sample consisted of CD8+ T cells from PBMCs. The source is a human donor with multiple sclerosis.

This sequence joins TRBV20-1 and TRBJ2-4, with a possible D match to TRBD2 (6 bases). Per the germline V gene, CDR1 is DFQATT and CDR2 is SNEGSKA (reference sequence). The CDR3 length is 15 residues. V was clipped by 0 bases and J by 7 bases, with 16 bases between them. The CDR3 DNA reads TGCAGTGCTAGAGATACAAGAAGTCGGGGGAACATTCAGTACTTC. It is translated as CSARDTRSRGNIQYF.

The chain uses TRBV9 and TRBJ2-1; 9 bases line up with TRBD2. The length of the CDR3 is 15 residues. Germline V gene sequence: CDR1 SGDLS, CDR2 YYNGEE. V shed 3 bases and J 6 bases; nucleotides not matched to a gene: 7. As DNA, the CDR3 is TGTGCCAGCAGCGACAGCGGGGGGCCCGTCAATGAGCAGTTCTTC. It translates to CASSDSGGPVNEQFF. The complete variable domain, with remaining parts taken from reference TRBV9 and TRBJ2-1, reads DSGVTQTPKHLITATGQRVTLRCSPRSGDLSVYWYQQSLDQGLQFLIQYYNGEERAKGNILERFSAQQFPDLHSELNLSSLELGDSALYFCASSDSGGPVNEQFFGPGTRLTVL.

The chain is built from TRBV12-3 or TRBV12-4 and TRBJ1-1; possible D gene TRBD1, 6 bases. This CDR3 has 16 amino acids. V lost 5 bases to trimming and J lost 1 base, with 17 bases between them. The CDR3 spells CASSPRTVDKNTEAFF. The CDR3 nucleotides read TGTGCCAGCAGTCCTCGGACAGTTGATAAGAACACTGAAGCTTTCTTT.

The chain has TRBV7-6 and TRBJ2-1; D is unclear. The CDR3 consists of 12 residues. V was cut by 1 base and J by 9 bases, with 7 bases left in between. Germline CDR1 and CDR2: SGHVS and FNYEAQ. This CDR3 is CASSLVGAEQFF. The CDR3 nucleotides are TGTGCCAGCAGCTTAGTGGGTGCTGAGCAGTTCTTC.

CDR3 DNA sequence: TGTGCCAGCAGCAAAGGGGAAGAGACCCAGTACTTC. Translating it yields CASSKGEETQYF. The chain links TRBV21-1 to TRBJ2-5. TRBV21-1 is a listed pseudogene. The CDR3 runs to 12 residues.

The gene calls are TRBV6-5 and TRBJ1-2; possibly TRBD1 for D (5 bases). The CDR3 sequence is 13 residues long. The germline CDR1 and CDR2 sequences are MNHEY and SVGAGI. V gave up 8 bases and J gave up 2 bases, with 12 bases separating them. The CDR3 coding sequence is TGTGCCAGCCGGTGGGGCGGGAACTATGGCTACACCTTC. Its protein product is CASRWGGNYGYTF.

The chain employs TRBV5-6 and TRBJ1-1, with 8 positions matching TRBD1. Germline V gene sequence: CDR1 SGHDT, CDR2 YYEEEE. The CDR3 runs to 15 residues. The J segment lost 4 bases and the V segment lost 0 bases, leaving 5 bases of the junction unmatched. For the CDR3, the DNA is TGTGCCAGCAGCTTGGGGGACAGGTCGGCCACTGAAGCTTTCTTT. Translating gives CASSLGDRSATEAFF. Drawing the rest from reference TRBV5-6 and TRBJ1-1, the complete variable domain is DAGVTQSPTHLIKTRGQQVTLRCSPKSGHDTVSWYQQALGQGPQFIFQYYEEEERQRGNFPDRFSGHQFPNYSSELNVNALLLGDSALYLCASSLGDRSATEAFFGQGTRLTVV.

The V and J genes are TRBV5-1 and TRBJ1-2; D ambiguous. Germline CDR1 is SGHRS and CDR2 is YFSETQ. This CDR3 region has 12 residues. V lost 0 bases, J lost 7 bases, and 7 bases lay in between. CDR3 in DNA: TGCGCCAGCAGCTTGGCCGAGGGTGGCTACACCTTC. It encodes CASSLAEGGYTF.

This clonotype was observed a single time. CDR3: CASSQEWLTSGGADTQYF. For the CDR3, the DNA is TGCGCCAGCAGCCAAGAGTGGCTGACTAGCGGGGGCGCAGATACGCAGTATTTT. The chain employs TRBV4-1 and TRBJ2-3, with 12 bases identical to TRBD2. In germline, CDR1 is MGHRA, CDR2 YSYEKL. The CDR3 runs to 18 residues. With 0 bases clipped from V and 4 bases from J, the junction kept 8 bases outside the gene matches.

V and J are TRBV7-6 and TRBJ2-7; TRBD1 matches at 9 bases. The CDR3 is made up of 14 amino acids. With 5 bases clipped from V and 4 bases from J, the junction kept 6 bases outside the gene matches. Germline V lookup: CDR1 SGHVS, CDR2 FNYEAQ. CDR3: CASSVWDREYEQYF. In DNA, the CDR3 is TGTGCCAGCAGCGTATGGGACAGGGAGTACGAGCAGTACTTC.

The rearrangement links TRBV13 to TRBJ2-3, with a possible D match to TRBD2 (5 bases). The CDR3 is 12 amino acids. Germline CDR1 PRHDT, CDR2 FYEKMQ (reference sequence). The V and J ends lost 7 bases and 4 bases respectively, with 9 bases between them. In nucleotides, the CDR3 is TGTGCCAGCATTCCCGGGGCAGATACGCAGTATTTT. Translation gives CASIPGADTQYF. The variable domain in full, with the rest retrieved from reference TRBV13 and TRBJ2-3, is AAGVIQSPRHLIKEKRETATLKCYPIPRHDTVYWYQQGPGQDPQFLISFYEKMQSDKGSIPDRFSAQQFSDYHSELNMSSLELGDSALYFCASIPGADTQYFGPGTRLTVL.

The chain employs TRBV10-2 and TRBJ2-7; D unclear. The germline V gene has CDR1 WSHSY and CDR2 SAAADI. CDR3 length: 12 residues. Deletions cut 2 bases from V and 3 bases from J, with 5 bases between. CDR3 amino acids: CASSEGNYEQYV. The CDR3 DNA reads as TGCGCCAGCAGTGAGGGTAACTACGAGCAGTACGTC.

The chain combines TRBV13 with TRBJ1-4; D uncertain. Per the germline V gene, CDR1 is PRHDT and CDR2 is FYEKMQ (reference sequence). Deletions cut 4 bases from V and 2 bases from J, with 11 bases between. CDR3 length: 15 amino acids. CDR3 nucleotides: TGTGCCAGCAGCTCGGGTCGGAGCACTAATGAAAAACTGTTTTTT. Translated, it gives CASSSGRSTNEKLFF.

This chain joins TRBV12-3 or TRBV12-4 and TRBJ2-3, with D maybe TRBD2 (7 bases). This CDR3 contains 16 residues. V was clipped by 6 bases and J by 4 bases, with 20 bases between them. The CDR3 coding sequence is TGTGCCAGCAGATTTTACGCCGGGGGGCGAGCAGATACGCAGTATTTT. Translation gives CASRFYAGGRADTQYF.

The chain carries TRBV7-9 and TRBJ1-2; weak D call: TRBD1 (5 bases). In germline, CDR1 is SEHNR, CDR2 FQNEAQ (reference sequence). The length of the CDR3 is 12 residues. V was clipped by 1 base and J by 8 bases, with 8 bases between them. The CDR3 loop reads CASSLEGDGYTF. The CDR3 DNA reads TGTGCCAGCAGCTTAGAAGGGGACGGCTACACCTTC.

The rearrangement links TRBV9 to TRBJ1-3; maybe TRBD1 (6 bases). CDR3 length: 16 residues. Germline V gene sequence: CDR1 SGDLS, CDR2 YYNGEE. V was shortened by 0 bases and J by 0 bases, with 10 bases between the two germline ends. The CDR3 region has the DNA TGTGCCAGCAGCGTAGGTGGACAGTTCTCTGGAAACACCATATATTTT. As protein: CASSVGGQFSGNTIYF.

This chain links TRBV12-2 with TRBJ1-2; the table gives TRBD1 as D, unverified against the DNA. TRBV12-2 is tagged as a pseudogene. This CDR3 contains 14 residues. CDR3 DNA sequence: TGTGCAAGTCGCCTCGACAGGGTGGACTATGGCTACACCTTC. This codes for CASRLDRVDYGYTF.

The rearrangement joins TRBV25-1 to TRBJ1-5, with D possibly TRBD1 on 6 matching bases. Germline CDR1 MGHDK, CDR2 SYGVNS. The CDR3 runs to 14 residues. The V gene lost 4 bases and the J gene lost 6 bases, with 13 bases spanning the gap. This CDR3 is CASSGGTYGQPQHF. The CDR3 nucleotides are TGTGCCAGCAGTGGCGGGACATATGGTCAGCCCCAGCATTTT.

J is TRBJ2-7 and V is TRBV5-1; 13 bases agree with TRBD2. The trim removed 0 bases at V and 5 bases at J, leaving 5 bases unmatched. The CDR3 spans 16 residues. Germline loops: CDR1 SGHRS, CDR2 YFSETQ. The CDR3 sequence: CASSLALGLAGNEQYF. The CDR3 nucleotides read TGCGCCAGCAGCTTGGCCCTGGGACTAGCGGGGAACGAGCAGTACTTC.

V usage is TRBV4-1 and J usage is TRBJ1-1, with D tentatively TRBD1 (5 bases). Germline CDR1 is MGHRA and CDR2 is YSYEKL. This CDR3 is built from 15 residues. V was pared by 0 bases and J by 1 base, with 9 bases between. The CDR3 region is CASSQDGGGNTEAFF. The CDR3 DNA follows: TGCGCCAGCAGCCAAGACGGCGGGGGGAACACTGAAGCTTTCTTT.

The chain combines TRBV7-2 with TRBJ2-2, with D uncertain. The CDR3 extends over 14 amino acids. Trimming took 3 bases from V and 3 from J, leaving 8 bases between them. CDR1 and CDR2 from the germline V gene are SGHTA and FQGNSA. DNA for the CDR3: TGTGCCAGCAGCTTGAGCACTTACACCGGGGAGCTGTTTTTT. It yields the protein CASSLSTYTGELFF.

The chain couples TRBV12-3 or TRBV12-4 to TRBJ2-1, with 7 bases that match TRBD2. The junction had 9 bases not matched to a gene; V was cut back by 6 bases and J by 1 base. The CDR3 runs to 16 residues. CDR3 loop: CASRSPAGESYNEQFF. The CDR3 coding sequence is TGTGCCAGCAGATCTCCGGCGGGGGAGTCCTACAATGAGCAGTTCTTC.

CDR3 protein: CASSLRDRVANTGELFF. DNA of the CDR3: TGCGCCAGCAGCCTGCGCGACAGGGTTGCGAACACCGGGGAGCTGTTTTTT. This chain joins TRBV4-1 and TRBJ2-2; 7 positions match TRBD1. The ends lost 4 bases at V and 0 bases at J; junction bases unmatched: 8. The V gene's germline CDR1 is MGHRA and CDR2 YSYEKL. The CDR3 runs 17 residues.

The chain joins TRBV18 to TRBJ2-4; 9 bases are shared with TRBD2. The CDR3 spans 14 residues. Germline V gene sequence: CDR1 KGHSH, CDR2 LQKENI. V was clipped by 5 bases and J by 8 bases; unmatched bases: 7. CDR3 DNA sequence: TGTGCCAGCTCAAAAGCTAGCGGGAAGGACATTCAGTACTTC. Residues: CASSKASGKDIQYF.

This clonotype came up a few times. The chain uses TRBV7-2 and TRBJ2-1; D uncertain. CDR1 and CDR2 from the germline V gene are SGHTA and FQGNSA. Deletions cut 6 bases from V and 7 bases from J, with 7 bases between. The CDR3 loop spans 11 amino acids. CDR3 DNA: TGTGCCAGCAGAGAAGCGAATGAGCAGTTCTTC. Protein: CASREANEQFF.